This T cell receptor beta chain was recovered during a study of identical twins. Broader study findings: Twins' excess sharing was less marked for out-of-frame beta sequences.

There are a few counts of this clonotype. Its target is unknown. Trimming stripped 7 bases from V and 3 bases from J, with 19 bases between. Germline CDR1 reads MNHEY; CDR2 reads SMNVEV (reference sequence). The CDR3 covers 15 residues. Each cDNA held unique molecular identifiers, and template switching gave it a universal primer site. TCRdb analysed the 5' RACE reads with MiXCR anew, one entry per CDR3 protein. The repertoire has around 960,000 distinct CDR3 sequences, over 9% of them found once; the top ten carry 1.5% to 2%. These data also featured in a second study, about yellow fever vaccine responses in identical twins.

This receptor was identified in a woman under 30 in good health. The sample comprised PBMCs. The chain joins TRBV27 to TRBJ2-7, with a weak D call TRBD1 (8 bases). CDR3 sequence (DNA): TGTGCCAGCACCAAACAGGGGGGGCTCGACTACGAGCAGTACTTC. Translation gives CASTKQGGLDYEQYF.